This T cell receptor beta chain was identified in a study of blood T cell repertoires in COVID-19. CDR3 length: 11 residues. Germline V gene data show CDR1 as LGHNA and CDR2 as YSLEER. V was shortened by 6 bases and J by 5 bases, with 7 bases between the two germline ends. Produced via immunoSEQ multiplex PCR; TCRdb's table is partial and in-frame only. The sample has under 500,000 clones, 70% to 90% seen once. Material for sequencing was PBMCs or T cells enriched from blood (not recorded which). The gene calls are TRBV4-3 and TRBJ1-2; D not certain. This TCR was sampled from a woman between 18 and 29 years old with acute COVID-19. CDR3 in amino acids: CASRGGYGYTF. The CDR3 DNA is TGCGCCAGCAGGGGAGGGTATGGCTACACCTTC.